Below, 20 T cell receptor beta chains from the same sample are listed, as sequenced in a study of blood T cell repertoires in COVID-19. Only in-frame clones appear in the TCRdb table, and some are missing; sequencing was by immunoSEQ multiplex PCR. The sample contains roughly 100,000 clones, under 85% of which appear only once. The sequenced sample consisted of peripheral blood. These receptors came from a woman aged 55 to 70 with acute or convalescent COVID-19.

V gene TRBV27 combines with J gene TRBJ1-4; 7 bases align to TRBD1. Germline-derived CDR1 and CDR2 are MNHEY and SMNVEV (reference sequence). The CDR3 runs 15 residues. V lost 5 bases and J lost 8; bases outside the gene matches: 11. The DNA of the CDR3 is TGTGCCAGCAGTCCCCGACAGGGATCTATCGAAAAACTGTTTTTT. Translating gives CASSPRQGSIEKLFF.

The CDR3 loop is CASIYSGEAFF. The CDR3 DNA follows: TGTGCCAGCATCTATAGTGGTGAAGCTTTCTTT. The V gene is TRBV2, the J gene TRBJ1-1; D is uncertain. The CDR3 has 11 residues. In germline, CDR1 is SNHLY, CDR2 FYNNEI. Trimming stripped 7 bases from V and 7 bases from J, with 10 bases between. Drawing the rest from reference TRBV2 and TRBJ1-1, the complete variable domain is EPEVTQTPSHQVTQMGQEVILRCVPISNHLYFYWYRQILGQKVEFLVSFYNNEISEKSEIFDDQFSVERPDGSNFTLKIRSTKLEDSAMYFCASIYSGEAFFGQGTRLTVV.

The chain joins TRBV5-1 to TRBJ1-6, with D unresolved. The V end was cut by 6 bases, the J end by 14 bases, with 21 bases between. The CDR3 totals 14 residues. Germline loops: CDR1 SGHRS, CDR2 YFSETQ. The CDR3 DNA is TGCGCCAGCACCTTTACGTGGGGAGAGGGCACCCTCCACTTT. Residues: CASTFTWGEGTLHF.

V is TRBV7-2 and J is TRBJ2-7, with D possibly TRBD2 on 6 matching bases. The CDR3 runs 14 residues. Germline V gives CDR1 SGHTA, CDR2 FQGNSA. Trimming shortened V by 3 bases and J by 2 bases, and 11 bases separated the two germline ends. The CDR3 is CASSFRTGAYEQYF. CDR3 nucleotide sequence: TGTGCCAGCAGCTTTCGAACGGGAGCCTACGAGCAGTACTTC.

The chain recombines TRBV19 with TRBJ2-1; TRBD2 matches at 7 bases. This CDR3 has 16 amino acids. V lost 3 bases and J lost 0; bases outside the gene matches: 5. Germline V gene data show CDR1 as LNHDA and CDR2 as SQIVND (reference sequence). The CDR3 loop is CASSIQAGSSYNEQFF. The CDR3 region has the DNA TGTGCCAGTAGTATTCAAGCGGGGAGCTCCTACAATGAGCAGTTCTTC.

The V call is TRBV7-2, the J call TRBJ2-4, with TRBD2 identical over 10 bases. The CDR3 contains 16 residues. Germline-derived CDR1 and CDR2 are SGHTA and FQGNSA. Trimming cost V 5 bases and J 7 bases; bases outside gene matches: 11. DNA for the CDR3: TGTGCCAGCAGCGAGCGGGAGGGCCGAGGTGGTAACATTCAGTACTTC. As protein: CASSEREGRGGNIQYF.

Concerning this clone: One end of the junction varies from germline; a read error may be responsible. J is TRBJ2-7 and V is TRBV5-6; 11 bases are shared with TRBD2. This CDR3 region has 14 residues. The germline V gene has CDR1 SGHDT and CDR2 YYEEEE. The CDR3 DNA reads TGTGCCAGCAGCCGATCTAGCGGGAGGAGCAACAGGGTTTTC. This translates into CASSRSSGRSNRVF.

This clone was observed a few times. In DNA, the CDR3 is TGTGCCAGCAGTGAAACGACTGTGGCATCCTACGAGCAGTACTTC. It encodes CASSETTVASYEQYF. The chain carries TRBV6-1 and TRBJ2-7; D call uncertain. Trimming shortened V by 2 bases and J by 1 base, and 12 bases separated the two germline ends. This CDR3 contains 15 residues. Per the germline V gene, CDR1 is MNHNS and CDR2 is SASEGT.

The V and J genes are TRBV2 and TRBJ2-3; perhaps TRBD2 as D (6 bases). This CDR3 region has 13 residues. Trimming cost V 6 bases and J 1 base, with 8 bases left between them. Germline V lookup: CDR1 SNHLY, CDR2 FYNNEI. This chain's CDR3 is CASREGRTDTQYF. For the CDR3, the DNA is TGTGCCAGCAGGGAGGGGCGCACAGATACGCAGTATTTT.

The chain joins TRBV18 to TRBJ1-2; a possible D gene is TRBD1 (6 bases). The germline V gene has CDR1 KGHSH and CDR2 LQKENI. This CDR3 spans 14 amino acids. The V and J ends lost 2 bases and 4 bases respectively, with 11 bases between them. CDR3 in amino acids: CASSPGGASYGYTF. The CDR3 DNA reads as TGTGCCAGCTCACCAGGGGGCGCAAGCTATGGCTACACCTTC.

This chain connects TRBV28 to TRBJ2-5, with 8 bases fitting TRBD1. Germline loops: CDR1 MDHEN, CDR2 SYDVKM. CDR3 length: 16 residues. The trim removed 8 bases at V and 2 bases at J, leaving 13 bases unmatched. CDR3 coding DNA: TGTGCCAGCTCCCGCCCCACAGGGGGTGGACAAGAGACCCAGTACTTC. Amino acid sequence: CASSRPTGGGQETQYF.

The chain has TRBV6-5 and TRBJ2-5, with D uncertain. Trimming removed 6 bases at V and 2 bases at J, with 10 bases between. CDR1 is MNHEY, CDR2 SVGAGI, per germline. The CDR3 is made up of 13 amino acids. CDR3 protein: CASRRSMQETQYF. The CDR3 DNA reads TGTGCCAGCAGGAGGTCTATGCAAGAGACCCAGTACTTC.

This clone is a singleton in its sample. This rearrangement joins TRBV15 to TRBJ1-2; D call uncertain. Per the germline V gene, CDR1 is LNHNV and CDR2 is YYDKDF (reference sequence). The CDR3 covers 15 residues. The V and J ends lost 0 bases and 8 bases respectively, with 16 bases between them. The CDR3 coding sequence is TGTGCCACCAGCAGAGATCGGGGAGCCAGGCGGGGCTACACCTTC. Protein product: CATSRDRGARRGYTF.

V and J are TRBV3-1 (or the pseudogene TRBV3-2) and TRBJ2-7; 13 nucleotides line up with TRBD2. Germline V gene data show CDR1 as LGHDT and CDR2 as YNNKEL (reference sequence). V gave up 1 base and J gave up 7 bases; unmatched junction bases: 4. CDR3 length equals 15 residues. CDR3 nucleotide sequence: TGTGCCAGCAGCCAAGGACTAGCGGGAGGTATTGAGCAGTACTTC. Translated, it gives CASSQGLAGGIEQYF.

The chain carries TRBV5-1 and TRBJ1-3; 12 bases fit TRBD1. With V trimmed by 3 bases and J by 2 bases, 12 bases remained unmatched. CDR1 and CDR2 from the germline V gene are SGHRS and YFSETQ. CDR3 length: 19 amino acids. CDR3 DNA sequence: TGCGCCAGCAGCTGGACCGGGACAGGGGGCGCTGGGGCTGGAAACACCATATATTTT. The encoded protein is CASSWTGTGGAGAGNTIYF.

This clone is a singleton in its sample. V is TRBV2 and J is TRBJ2-3, with a tentative D call TRBD2 (5 bases). The CDR3 is made up of 14 amino acids. Trimming shortened V by 5 bases and J by 4 bases, and 13 bases separated the two germline ends. Per germline, CDR1 SNHLY and CDR2 FYNNEI. CDR3 bases: TGTGCCAGCAGTCCAGGACTCCAGGCAGATACGCAGTATTTT. It translates to CASSPGLQADTQYF.

The chain links TRBV6-6 to TRBJ2-5; perhaps TRBD2 as D (5 bases). Deletions cut 5 bases from V and 2 bases from J, with 9 bases between. CDR3 length equals 13 residues. The germline V gene encodes CDR1 MNHNY and CDR2 SVGAGI (reference sequence). In DNA, the CDR3 is TGTGCCAGCAGTCACCGGGGACAAGAGACCCAGTACTTC. It codes for CASSHRGQETQYF.

This clone has just a few counts. The chain couples TRBV5-1 to TRBJ1-4, with a possible D match to TRBD1 (5 bases). CDR3 length: 15 residues. The ends were cut back, 4 bases at V and 3 bases at J, with 13 bases in the middle. The germline V gene encodes CDR1 SGHRS and CDR2 YFSETQ. For the CDR3, the DNA is TGCGCCAGCAGCCCTTGGGGGGACCCTAATGAAAAACTGTTTTTT. As protein: CASSPWGDPNEKLFF.

V is TRBV11-3 and J is TRBJ2-1; 7 nucleotides match TRBD2. The J segment lost 9 bases and the V segment lost 1 base, leaving 0 bases of the junction unmatched. Germline CDR1 SGHNT, CDR2 YENEEA. The CDR3 covers 12 residues. CDR3 DNA sequence: TGTGCCAGCAGCTTAGGGGAGGGTGAGCAGTTCTTC. Encoded protein: CASSLGEGEQFF.

The rearrangement uses TRBV6-6 and TRBJ1-2, with TRBD1 matching over 8 bases. The CDR3 is 16 amino acids. V gave up 5 bases and J gave up 6 bases; unmatched junction bases: 14. CDR1 and CDR2 (germline): MNHNY, SVGAGI (reference sequence). Here the CDR3 DNA reads TGTGCCAGCAGTCGACAGGGGAAGACGGATATAAATGGCTACACCTTC. It encodes CASSRQGKTDINGYTF.